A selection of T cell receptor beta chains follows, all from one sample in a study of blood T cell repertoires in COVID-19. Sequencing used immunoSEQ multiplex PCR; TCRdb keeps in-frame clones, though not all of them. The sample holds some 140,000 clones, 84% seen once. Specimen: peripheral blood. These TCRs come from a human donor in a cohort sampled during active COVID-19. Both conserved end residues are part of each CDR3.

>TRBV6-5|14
CASRLDRAYNEQFF
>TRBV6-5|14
CASSYLTATGELFF
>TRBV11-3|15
CASSLGGGQRTEAFF
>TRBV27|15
CASSPVPGGLETQYF
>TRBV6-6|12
CASSSGGRAGVF
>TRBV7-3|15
CASSPGQGALSGYTF
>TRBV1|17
CTSSQGAVGQGNPEAFF
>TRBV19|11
CAPYGNTEAFF
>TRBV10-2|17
CASSESGGGPGAGELFF
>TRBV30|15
CAWIRQNSGANVLTF
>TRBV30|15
CAWSGKGLAEDEQYF
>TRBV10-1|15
CASSDRGERYNEQFF
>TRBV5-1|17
CASSLEQPPGQGETQYF
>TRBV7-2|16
CASSSAGDSRTDTQYF
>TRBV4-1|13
CASSQNRDTEAFF
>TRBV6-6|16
CASSYSSGQGAQPQHF
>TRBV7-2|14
CASRRTSGRDTQYF
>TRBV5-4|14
CASSKTGEGYEQYF
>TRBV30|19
CAWSLTSGSVWAPPYEQYF
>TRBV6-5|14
CASRSGGGVNEQFF
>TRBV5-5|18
CASSERTGVEFSNQPQHF
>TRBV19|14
CASKLSGGNTEAFF
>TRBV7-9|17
CASSTNRGDLYQETQYF
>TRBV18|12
CASSRRSGELFF
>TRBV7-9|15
CASSYSGSSFYGQYF
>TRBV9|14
CASSLGLAGNTQYF
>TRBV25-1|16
CASSPPRTGWNTEAFF
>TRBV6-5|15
CASSYSWTGNSPLHF
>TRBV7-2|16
CASSLIAPPRTDTQYF
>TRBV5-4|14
CASSSQGVDETQYF
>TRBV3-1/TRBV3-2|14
CASSRTEGNYGYTF
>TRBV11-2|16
CASSPRTGGAYSPLHF
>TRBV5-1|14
CASSPKMSSYEQYF
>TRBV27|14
CASSLWGEGTEAFF
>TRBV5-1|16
CASSSPREGPGAGYTF
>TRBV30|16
CAWSGWVSRGNSPLHF
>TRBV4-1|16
CASSQIPGQGNYGYTF
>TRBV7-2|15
CASSLNGGGVYEQYF
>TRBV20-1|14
CSASAGQGGQPQHF